These T cell receptor beta chains were read from a single sample in a study of cytomegalovirus exposure and HLA in healthy donors. Only in-frame clones appear in the TCRdb table, and some are missing; sequencing was by immunoSEQ multiplex PCR. The table records 150,000 to 200,000 clones, roughly 74% of them present only once. The sample consisted of PBMCs. The receptors here all came from a woman aged 30 to 39 in good health and CMV-seropositive. Each CDR3 is given with its conserved first and last residue. A D gene is named only where the DNA matches it firmly. The size of a clone is reported for some rows only, either as once, few or many, or as a class for expanded clones.

clone_size: NA
cdr3_length: 15
v_call: TRBV5-1
j_call: TRBJ2-1
d_call: NA
cdr3_aa: CASSSPGSSYNEQFF
cdr3_nt: TGCGCCAGCAGCTCCCCCGGGAGCTCCTACAATGAGCAGTTCTTC

clone_size: NA
cdr3_length: 15
v_call: TRBV2
j_call: TRBJ1-5
d_call: NA
cdr3_aa: CASSEIQGNNQPQHF
cdr3_nt: TGTGCCAGCAGTGAAATCCAGGGTAACAATCAGCCCCAGCATTTT

clone_size: once
cdr3_length: 16
v_call: TRBV4-2
j_call: TRBJ2-5
d_call: NA
cdr3_aa: CASSQDLLGEEETQYF
cdr3_nt: TGTGCCAGCAGCCAAGATCTGTTAGGGGAGGAAGAGACCCAGTACTTC

clone_size: NA
cdr3_length: 15
v_call: TRBV18
j_call: TRBJ2-2
d_call: TRBD2
cdr3_aa: CASSPASGYTGELFF
cdr3_nt: TGTGCCAGCTCACCAGCTAGCGGGTACACCGGGGAGCTGTTTTTT

clone_size: NA
cdr3_length: 12
v_call: TRBV6-1
j_call: TRBJ1-2
d_call: NA
cdr3_aa: CASSTAGYGYTF
cdr3_nt: TGTGCCAGTTCGACAGCGGGCTATGGCTACACCTTC

clone_size: NA
cdr3_length: 17
v_call: TRBV28
j_call: TRBJ2-5
d_call: NA
cdr3_aa: CASSLTGSVWFRETQYF
cdr3_nt: TGTGCCAGCAGTTTGACGGGTTCGGTTTGGTTCCGAGAGACCCAGTACTTC

clone_size: NA
cdr3_length: 14
v_call: TRBV11-3
j_call: TRBJ2-5
d_call: TRBD1
cdr3_aa: CASSSWTGLETQYF
cdr3_nt: TGTGCCAGCAGCTCCTGGACAGGGCTAGAGACCCAGTACTTC

clone_size: NA
cdr3_length: 15
v_call: TRBV9
j_call: TRBJ1-1
d_call: NA
cdr3_aa: CASSVSIRGNTEAFF
cdr3_nt: TGTGCCAGCAGCGTAAGTATCAGGGGGAACACTGAAGCTTTCTTT

clone_size: once
cdr3_length: 11
v_call: TRBV5-1
j_call: TRBJ2-1
d_call: NA
cdr3_aa: CASSSDNEQFF
cdr3_nt: TGCGCCAGCAGTTCAGACAATGAGCAGTTCTTC

clone_size: NA
cdr3_length: 14
v_call: TRBV19
j_call: TRBJ1-2
d_call: TRBD1
cdr3_aa: CASRGRQGAYGYTF
cdr3_nt: TGTGCCAGTAGGGGAAGACAGGGCGCCTATGGCTACACCTTC

clone_size: once
cdr3_length: 14
v_call: TRBV4-1
j_call: TRBJ1-2
d_call: TRBD1
cdr3_aa: CASSQEDRVGGYTF
cdr3_nt: TGCGCCAGCAGCCAAGAGGACAGGGTGGGCGGCTACACCTTC

clone_size: NA
cdr3_length: 16
v_call: TRBV29-1
j_call: TRBJ2-7
d_call: NA
cdr3_aa: CSVETETGRLSYEQYF
cdr3_nt: TGCAGCGTTGAAACTGAGACAGGCAGACTCTCCTACGAGCAGTACTTC

clone_size: NA
cdr3_length: 14
v_call: TRBV14
j_call: TRBJ2-1
d_call: TRBD2
cdr3_aa: CASSSTGGISEQFF
cdr3_nt: TGTGCCAGCAGTTCTACGGGAGGTATTAGTGAGCAGTTCTTC

clone_size: NA
cdr3_length: 16
v_call: TRBV2
j_call: TRBJ1-1
d_call: NA
cdr3_aa: CASLLAPRTLNTEAFF
cdr3_nt: TGTGCCAGCCTACTAGCGCCCAGGACACTGAACACTGAAGCTTTCTTT

clone_size: NA
cdr3_length: 16
v_call: TRBV10-3
j_call: TRBJ2-7
d_call: NA
cdr3_aa: CAIRAHDITPTYEQYF
cdr3_nt: TGTGCCATCCGTGCCCATGACATTACGCCAACCTACGAGCAGTACTTC

clone_size: NA
cdr3_length: 17
v_call: TRBV4-3
j_call: TRBJ2-3
d_call: TRBD2
cdr3_aa: CASSQDRLAGSTDTQYF
cdr3_nt: TGCGCCAGCAGCCAAGATCGGCTAGCGGGATCCACAGATACGCAGTATTTT

clone_size: NA
cdr3_length: 14
v_call: TRBV2
j_call: TRBJ2-6
d_call: NA
cdr3_aa: CASDSSTGANVLTF
cdr3_nt: TGTGCCAGCGACAGCTCCACTGGGGCCAACGTCCTGACTTTC

clone_size: few
cdr3_length: 16
v_call: TRBV6-6
j_call: TRBJ2-5
d_call: NA
cdr3_aa: CASSPGASGYQETQYF
cdr3_nt: TGTGCCAGCAGTCCGGGGGCTAGCGGTTACCAAGAGACCCAGTACTTC

clone_size: NA
cdr3_length: 17
v_call: TRBV30
j_call: TRBJ1-4
d_call: NA
cdr3_aa: CAWSSAGGHRTNEKLFF
cdr3_nt: TGTGCCTGGAGCTCTGCGGGGGGCCACAGAACTAATGAAAAACTGTTTTTT

clone_size: NA
cdr3_length: 15
v_call: TRBV4-3
j_call: TRBJ1-6
d_call: NA
cdr3_aa: CASSQAQGGNSPLHF
cdr3_nt: TGCGCCAGCAGCCAAGCTCAGGGAGGTAATTCACCCCTCCACTTT

clone_size: NA
cdr3_length: 14
v_call: TRBV6-5
j_call: TRBJ2-7
d_call: NA
cdr3_aa: CASRTQGISYEQYF
cdr3_nt: TGTGCCAGCAGGACACAGGGTATCTCCTACGAGCAGTACTTC

clone_size: NA
cdr3_length: 16
v_call: TRBV7-9
j_call: TRBJ1-6
d_call: NA
cdr3_aa: CTSSPGWGQGNSPLHF
cdr3_nt: TGTACCAGCAGCCCCGGATGGGGCCAGGGAAATTCACCCCTCCACTTT

clone_size: NA
cdr3_length: 15
v_call: TRBV4-1
j_call: TRBJ2-3
d_call: NA
cdr3_aa: CASSQGWTVTDTQYF
cdr3_nt: TGCGCCAGCAGCCAAGGATGGACAGTCACAGATACGCAGTATTTT

clone_size: NA
cdr3_length: 15
v_call: TRBV4-3
j_call: TRBJ2-5
d_call: TRBD1
cdr3_aa: CASQKTWTGKETQYF
cdr3_nt: TGCGCCAGCCAAAAAACGTGGACAGGGAAGGAGACCCAGTACTTC

clone_size: few
cdr3_length: 16
v_call: TRBV7-2
j_call: TRBJ2-1
d_call: NA
cdr3_aa: CASSLEPVSSYNEQFF
cdr3_nt: TGTGCCAGCAGCTTAGAGCCGGTGAGCTCCTACAATGAGCAGTTCTTC

clone_size: NA
cdr3_length: 16
v_call: TRBV29-1
j_call: TRBJ2-1
d_call: TRBD2
cdr3_aa: CSVGTSGTSISGEQFF
cdr3_nt: TGCAGCGTCGGGACTAGCGGAACTTCCATAAGCGGTGAGCAGTTCTTC

clone_size: NA
cdr3_length: 15
v_call: TRBV28
j_call: TRBJ2-7
d_call: TRBD2
cdr3_aa: CASSSWTSPTYEQYF
cdr3_nt: TGTGCCAGCAGCTCTTGGACTAGTCCAACCTACGAGCAGTACTTC

clone_size: few
cdr3_length: 10
v_call: TRBV20-1
j_call: TRBJ2-1
d_call: NA
cdr3_aa: CSATGDEQFF
cdr3_nt: TGCAGTGCTACGGGAGATGAGCAGTTCTTC

clone_size: few
cdr3_length: 16
v_call: TRBV5-1
j_call: TRBJ2-7
d_call: NA
cdr3_aa: CASSLVSPPLSYEQYF
cdr3_nt: TGCGCCAGCAGCTTGGTCTCTCCCCCCCTCTCCTACGAGCAGTACTTC

clone_size: NA
cdr3_length: 16
v_call: TRBV28
j_call: TRBJ2-7
d_call: TRBD1
cdr3_aa: CASSLFLGQDSYEQYF
cdr3_nt: TGTGCCAGCAGTTTATTCCTAGGACAGGACTCCTACGAGCAGTACTTC

clone_size: NA
cdr3_length: 12
v_call: TRBV10-3
j_call: TRBJ1-5
d_call: TRBD1
cdr3_aa: CAVGQGDQPQHF
cdr3_nt: TGTGCCGTCGGACAGGGCGATCAGCCCCAGCATTTT

clone_size: NA
cdr3_length: 13
v_call: TRBV6-4
j_call: TRBJ2-2
d_call: NA
cdr3_aa: CASSQQGTGELFF
cdr3_nt: TGTGCCAGCAGTCAACAGGGAACCGGGGAGCTGTTTTTT

clone_size: NA
cdr3_length: 15
v_call: TRBV5-1
j_call: TRBJ2-1
d_call: TRBD2
cdr3_aa: CASSWGLAGLNEQFF
cdr3_nt: TGCGCCAGCAGCTGGGGACTAGCGGGCCTCAATGAGCAGTTCTTC

clone_size: few
cdr3_length: 14
v_call: TRBV27
j_call: TRBJ2-7
d_call: NA
cdr3_aa: CASSPLDDTYEQYF
cdr3_nt: TGTGCCAGCAGTCCGCTGGATGACACCTACGAGCAGTACTTC

clone_size: once
cdr3_length: 14
v_call: TRBV11-3
j_call: TRBJ2-5
d_call: TRBD2
cdr3_aa: CASSLAGGGETQYF
cdr3_nt: TGTGCCAGCAGCTTAGCGGGAGGGGGGGAGACCCAGTACTTC

clone_size: few
cdr3_length: 13
v_call: TRBV29-1
j_call: TRBJ1-2
d_call: NA
cdr3_aa: CSVESPGHYGYTF
cdr3_nt: TGCAGCGTTGAAAGTCCAGGGCACTATGGCTACACCTTC

clone_size: once
cdr3_length: 16
v_call: TRBV5-4
j_call: TRBJ2-1
d_call: TRBD2
cdr3_aa: CASSSGGGVSYNEQFF
cdr3_nt: TGTGCCAGCAGCTCGGGGGGAGGAGTCTCCTACAATGAGCAGTTCTTC

clone_size: once
cdr3_length: 14
v_call: TRBV5-4
j_call: TRBJ2-3
d_call: TRBD1
cdr3_aa: CASSSGQITDTQYF
cdr3_nt: TGTGCCAGCAGCTCGGGACAGATCACAGATACGCAGTATTTT

clone_size: NA
cdr3_length: 13
v_call: TRBV30
j_call: TRBJ1-4
d_call: NA
cdr3_aa: CAWNRVRTEKLFF
cdr3_nt: TGTGCCTGGAACAGGGTGAGAACGGAAAAACTGTTTTTT

clone_size: few
cdr3_length: 14
v_call: TRBV5-5
j_call: TRBJ1-1
d_call: NA
cdr3_aa: CASSLVGGDTEAFF
cdr3_nt: TGTGCCAGCAGCTTGGTGGGAGGGGACACTGAAGCTTTCTTT

clone_size: NA
cdr3_length: 17
v_call: TRBV4-1
j_call: TRBJ1-2
d_call: TRBD1
cdr3_aa: CASSQDFKTGVTYGYTF
cdr3_nt: TGCGCCAGCAGCCAAGATTTTAAGACAGGGGTGACCTATGGCTACACCTTC

clone_size: NA
cdr3_length: 18
v_call: TRBV11-2
j_call: TRBJ2-1
d_call: TRBD1
cdr3_aa: CASSLVAPGTGSYNEQFF
cdr3_nt: TGTGCCAGCAGCTTAGTCGCCCCCGGGACAGGGTCCTACAATGAGCAGTTCTTC